These 24 T cell receptor beta chains originate from one sample sequenced in a study of CD8 T cells in Susac syndrome. Random hexamers served to reverse transcribe roughly 0.5 to 1 ug RNA. TCRdb re-called the immunoSEQ multiplex PCR reads with MiXCR, one entry per CDR3 protein. The repertoire includes 75,000 to 80,000 distinct CDR3 sequences, 94% of them detected once, and about 0.48% sits in the top ten. Material: CD8+ T cells from PBMCs. These receptors all stem from a human donor with Susac syndrome.

The chain links TRBV7-2 to TRBJ2-1, with D perhaps TRBD1 (6 bases). V lost 8 bases to trimming and J lost 8 bases, with 16 bases between them. There are 13 residues in the CDR3. Germline CDR1 and CDR2: SGHTA and FQGNSA. CDR3 bases: TGTGCCAGCTGCGTACGGGCAGGGGATGAGCAGTTCTTC. Its translation is CASCVRAGDEQFF.

There are a few counts of this clonotype. The chain has TRBV2 and TRBJ2-7; no definite D call. There are 14 residues in the CDR3. V was trimmed by 4 bases and J by 1 base, leaving 11 bases between them. From germline, CDR1 is SNHLY and CDR2 FYNNEI. CDR3 nucleotide sequence: TGTGCCAGCAGTGTGCTCCCTACTTCCTACGAGCAGTACTTC. The encoded protein is CASSVLPTSYEQYF.

The chain uses TRBV20-1 and TRBJ2-7; D not certain. This CDR3 comprises 12 residues. V was trimmed by 6 bases and J by 2 bases, leaving 11 bases between them. From germline, CDR1 is DFQATT and CDR2 SNEGSKA (reference sequence). The CDR3 loop is CSARTQTYEQYF. CDR3 DNA: TGCAGTGCCAGGACCCAGACCTACGAGCAGTACTTC.

The CDR3: CASGVTDTQYF. As DNA, the CDR3 is TGTGCCAGCGGGGTTACAGATACGCAGTATTTT. The chain recombines TRBV27 with TRBJ2-3; D gene ambiguous. The CDR3 totals 11 residues. Germline assignment: CDR1 MNHEY and CDR2 SMNVEV (reference sequence). Deletions cut 8 bases from V and 3 bases from J, with 6 bases between.

The chain joins TRBV12-3 or TRBV12-4 to TRBJ2-5; 8 nucleotides line up with TRBD2. The junction had 8 bases not matched to a gene; V was cut back by 4 bases and J by 4 bases. The CDR3 is 15 amino acids. The chain's CDR3 is CASSSYGGAPETQYF. CDR3 nucleotide sequence: TGTGCCAGCAGTTCCTACGGGGGGGCCCCAGAGACCCAGTACTTC.

The chain is built from TRBV5-1 and TRBJ2-7; 7 bases agree with TRBD2. With 4 bases clipped from V and 5 bases from J, the junction kept 6 bases outside the gene matches. CDR1 and CDR2 (germline): SGHRS, YFSETQ. CDR3 length equals 13 residues. The CDR3 DNA is TGCGCCAGCAGCCCCCGGACTAGAGACGAGCAGTACTTC. Residues: CASSPRTRDEQYF.

V gene TRBV7-9 combines with J gene TRBJ1-1; 8 bases are a match to TRBD1. CDR1 SEHNR and CDR2 FQNEAQ come from the germline V gene (reference sequence). J gave up 3 bases and V 3 bases, and 3 bases lay outside the gene matches. The CDR3 has 14 residues. CDR3 nucleotide sequence: TGTGCCAGCAGCTTGGGACAGGTGCACACTGAAGCTTTCTTT. Translating gives CASSLGQVHTEAFF.

The V gene is TRBV5-1, the J gene TRBJ2-1, with D possibly being TRBD1 (5 bases). Germline assignment: CDR1 SGHRS and CDR2 YFSETQ. The CDR3 is made up of 11 amino acids. Trimming took 2 bases from V and 12 from J, leaving 9 bases between them. As DNA, the CDR3 is TGCGCCAGCAGCTTAGGGGCTAGGCAGTTCTTC. It codes for CASSLGARQFF.

The rearrangement links TRBV6-2 or TRBV6-3 to TRBJ2-1; perhaps TRBD2 as D (5 bases). This CDR3 contains 16 residues. The germline V and J ends were trimmed by 0 bases and 0 bases, with 9 bases remaining between them. Looked up from germline, CDR1 is MNHEY and CDR2 is SVGEGT. The CDR3 DNA reads TGTGCCAGCAGTTACTCGAGTCGGGGCTCCTACAATGAGCAGTTCTTC. Encoded protein: CASSYSSRGSYNEQFF.

V and J are TRBV14 and TRBJ2-7; the match to TRBD1 covers 7 bases. The CDR3 contains 14 residues. Germline V lookup: CDR1 SGHDN, CDR2 FVKESK. The V gene end was trimmed by 0 bases and the J gene end by 3 bases; junction bases not matched to a gene: 2. CDR3 region: CASSQDSGGYEQYF. CDR3 nucleotides: TGTGCCAGCAGCCAAGATTCAGGGGGCTACGAGCAGTACTTC.

The chain joins TRBV21-1 to TRBJ2-7. TRBV21-1 is a recognized pseudogene. This CDR3 region has 11 residues. The CDR3 protein is CASSKVPEQYF. In nucleotides, the CDR3 is TGTGCCAGCAGCAAAGTCCCCGAGCAGTACTTC.

The chain joins TRBV11-1 to TRBJ2-1; D is undetermined. The CDR3 is 12 residues long. Trimming removed 3 bases from V and 8 bases from J, with 8 bases in between. The germline CDR1 and CDR2 sequences are SGHAT and FQDESV (reference sequence). For the CDR3, the DNA is TGTGCCAGCAGCTTTATAAGAGATGAGCAGTTCTTC. Amino acid sequence: CASSFIRDEQFF.

This chain links TRBV7-3 with TRBJ2-3; 7 positions agree with TRBD2. Germline CDR1 is SGHTA and CDR2 is FQGTGA. V was clipped by 4 bases and J by 9 bases; unmatched bases: 7. The CDR3 is 13 residues long. CDR3 DNA: TGTGCCAGCAGCTCCCCCGGGACTACAACGCAGTATTTT. Amino acid sequence: CASSSPGTTTQYF.

This clonotype was recorded once. The V and J genes are TRBV19 and TRBJ2-1, with 8 nucleotides matching TRBD2. The CDR3 has 15 amino acids. Germline CDR1 LNHDA, CDR2 SQIVND (reference sequence). The J segment lost 5 bases and the V segment lost 5 bases, leaving 8 bases of the junction unmatched. Here the CDR3 reads CASSHAGGINNEQFF. In nucleotides, the CDR3 is TGTGCCAGTAGTCACGCGGGGGGAATCAACAATGAGCAGTTCTTC.

The V call is TRBV2, the J call TRBJ2-2; D remains unclear. Trimming shortened V by 4 bases and J by 7 bases, and 4 bases separated the two germline ends. From germline, CDR1 is SNHLY and CDR2 FYNNEI. The CDR3 has 11 residues. This CDR3 is CASSGGGELFF. For the CDR3, the DNA is TGTGCCAGCAGTGGGGGCGGGGAGCTGTTTTTT.

The chain combines TRBV5-1 with TRBJ1-1; TRBD1 aligns across 9 bases. The CDR3 has 16 amino acids. The germline CDR1 and CDR2 sequences are SGHRS and YFSETQ. V was pared by 4 bases and J by 3 bases, with 10 bases of the junction left unmatched. The CDR3 loop is CASSPTGTGRDTEAFF. In DNA form, the CDR3 reads TGCGCCAGCAGCCCCACCGGGACAGGGAGGGACACTGAAGCTTTCTTT.

This chain links TRBV2 with TRBJ1-3, with TRBD1 identical over 9 bases. V lost 5 bases, J lost 2 bases, and 4 bases stayed unmatched. Germline loops: CDR1 SNHLY, CDR2 FYNNEI. This CDR3 region has 15 residues. CDR3 nucleotides: TGTGCCAGCAGTACGGACAGGGGTCCTGGAAACACCATATATTTT. It is translated as CASSTDRGPGNTIYF.

The chain employs TRBV27 and TRBJ1-1, with TRBD1 matching over 8 bases. The V segment lost 6 bases and the J segment 11 bases; nucleotides outside the gene matches: 5. The CDR3 consists of 11 residues. The V gene's germline CDR1 is MNHEY and CDR2 SMNVEV (reference sequence). The CDR3 bases are TGTGCCAGCAGAGACAGGGGTTCGGCTTTCTTT. It translates to CASRDRGSAFF.

V is TRBV13 and J is TRBJ1-5; the D gene is possibly TRBD1 (6 bases). The germline gives CDR1 PRHDT, CDR2 FYEKMQ (reference sequence). The CDR3 loop spans 17 amino acids. The V end lost 4 bases, the J end lost 7 bases, and 23 bases lay between the germline ends. The CDR3 DNA reads as TGTGCCAGCAGCTATCCCAACAGGGATCCCTGGCCCCAGCCCCAGCATTTT. Protein sequence: CASSYPNRDPWPQPQHF.

The CDR3 region is CASSYTGLLTDTQYF. CDR3 DNA: TGCGCCAGCAGCTATACTGGACTTCTCACAGATACGCAGTATTTT. This chain uses TRBV5-1 with TRBJ2-3; possible D gene TRBD2, 5 bases. V gave up 3 bases and J gave up 2 bases, with 13 bases separating them. Looked up from germline, CDR1 is SGHRS and CDR2 is YFSETQ. This CDR3 has 15 residues. Filled out from reference TRBV5-1 and TRBJ2-3, the complete variable domain reads KAGVTQTPRYLIKTRGQQVTLSCSPISGHRSVSWYQQTPGQGLQFLFEYFSETQRNKGNFPGRFSGRQFSNSRSEMNVSTLELGDSALYLCASSYTGLLTDTQYFGPGTRLTVL.

The chain employs TRBV9 and TRBJ2-7, with TRBD1 matching 9 bases. Losses at the gene ends were 4 bases for V and 7 bases for J; bases not matched to a gene: 12. This CDR3 contains 15 residues. Germline V CDR1 and CDR2: SGDLS, YYNGEE. The CDR3 sequence is CASSLTGTGPSEQYF. For the CDR3, the DNA is TGTGCCAGCAGCCTCACCGGGACAGGGCCCTCGGAGCAGTACTTC.

The rearrangement links TRBV7-6 to TRBJ2-7; 10 nucleotides line up with TRBD1. Trimming at V came to 5 bases and at J to 2 bases, leaving 9 bases not matched to a gene. Germline V lookup: CDR1 SGHVS, CDR2 FNYEAQ. The length of the CDR3 is 16 residues. DNA for the CDR3: TGTGCCAGCAGCCCACGGGACAGGGGCTATACCTACGAGCAGTACTTC. Encoded protein: CASSPRDRGYTYEQYF.

The rearrangement uses TRBV24-1 and TRBJ2-2, with 8 positions matching TRBD1. CDR1 is KGHDR, CDR2 SFDVKD, per germline. V dropped 3 bases and J dropped 6; count of bases not matched to a gene: 2. The CDR3 runs 14 residues. The CDR3: CATSDRTGPGELFF. The CDR3 nucleotides read TGTGCCACCAGTGATCGGACAGGGCCCGGGGAGCTGTTTTTT.

The gene calls are TRBV19 and TRBJ2-1, with D uncertain. Trimming shortened V by 9 bases and J by 0 bases, and 12 bases separated the two germline ends. The CDR3 extends over 14 amino acids. Per germline, CDR1 LNHDA and CDR2 SQIVND (reference sequence). In DNA form, the CDR3 reads TGTGCCAGCCTAGGACGGCCCTCCTACAATGAGCAGTTCTTC. It yields the protein CASLGRPSYNEQFF.